These 18 T cell receptor beta chains share one sample of origin, sequenced in a study of T cell repertoires in cytomegalovirus infection. TCRdb reprocessed the reads via MiXCR and lists one record per CDR3 protein. The table shows 680,000 or so distinct CDR3 sequences, with 30% to 40% occurring only once. Their specific antigens are unknown. The sample consisted of cultured PBMCs, taken from culture after CMV antigen stimulation. The receptors derive from a human donor in good health (CMV status not recorded). Some clones in this sample may be carry-over from other donors' samples.

As concerns this clonotype: A much larger clone sits a single nucleotide away, making a read error possible. The V call is TRBV12-3 or TRBV12-4, the J call TRBJ1-2; a weak D match, TRBD1 (5 bases). This CDR3 comprises 15 residues. The V and J ends lost 5 bases and 5 bases respectively, with 18 bases between them. The CDR3 DNA reads TGTGCCAGCAGTACCTATCGGGACGGCAAATATGGCTACACCTTC. As protein: CASSTYRDGKYGYTF.

This chain joins TRBV6-2 or TRBV6-3 and TRBJ2-3, with D perhaps TRBD2 (7 bases). CDR1 and CDR2 from the germline V gene are MNHEY and SVGEGT. The germline V and J ends were trimmed by 0 bases and 7 bases, with 14 bases remaining between them. The CDR3 extends over 15 amino acids. CDR3 DNA sequence: TGTGCCAGCAGTTACTCAGGCGGGGGCTCTAATACGCAGTATTTT. It encodes CASSYSGGGSNTQYF.

This clonotype was detected only a few times. The chain has TRBV7-6 and TRBJ1-1, with D maybe TRBD1 (5 bases). The CDR3 loop spans 14 amino acids. V was clipped by 5 bases and J by 5 bases, with 15 bases between them. The germline V gene has CDR1 SGHVS and CDR2 FNYEAQ. The CDR3: CASSRWGLSTEAFF. The CDR3 coding sequence is TGTGCCAGCAGCCGCTGGGGGTTGTCGACTGAAGCTTTCTTT.

The chain carries TRBV2 and TRBJ2-5; possibly TRBD2 for D (6 bases). The CDR3 sequence is 14 residues long. Germline V gene data show CDR1 as SNHLY and CDR2 as FYNNEI. Trimming pared 7 bases from V and 5 bases from J, leaving 17 bases between. The CDR3, as DNA: TGTGCCAGCACCGAAAGGCGGGGTCAGGAGACCCAGTACTTC. Its protein product is CASTERRGQETQYF. Using reference TRBV2 and TRBJ2-5 for the parts outside the CDR3, the full variable domain is EPEVTQTPSHQVTQMGQEVILRCVPISNHLYFYWYRQILGQKVEFLVSFYNNEISEKSEIFDDQFSVERPDGSNFTLKIRSTKLEDSAMYFCASTERRGQETQYFGPGTRLLVL.

The genes are TRBV6-1 and TRBJ1-1; no reliable D call. V was trimmed by 10 bases and J by 0 bases, leaving 9 bases between them. Per germline, CDR1 MNHNS and CDR2 SASEGT. CDR3 length: 12 residues. The CDR3 sequence: CATLRLNTEAFF. DNA for the CDR3: TGTGCCACCTTAAGACTGAACACTGAAGCTTTCTTT.

The J gene is TRBJ1-2, the V gene TRBV28; 7 positions agree with TRBD1. The CDR3 totals 15 residues. The germline V gene encodes CDR1 MDHEN and CDR2 SYDVKM. Trimming cost V 5 bases and J 5 bases; bases outside gene matches: 11. CDR3 in amino acids: CASSTDGGTAYGYTF. CDR3 bases: TGTGCCAGCAGTACAGACGGGGGGACAGCATATGGCTACACCTTC.

This clonotype has just a few counts. The rearrangement joins TRBV2 to TRBJ1-2; 7 positions agree with TRBD1. Trimming cost V 4 bases and J 8 bases; bases outside gene matches: 7. The germline gives CDR1 SNHLY, CDR2 FYNNEI. The CDR3 is made up of 13 amino acids. The CDR3 bases are TGTGCCAGCAGTGCGACAGGGTCTACGGGCTACACCTTC. The encoded protein is CASSATGSTGYTF.

This sequence joins TRBV5-6 and TRBJ1-2; D remains ambiguous. The length of the CDR3 is 13 residues. CDR1 and CDR2 (germline): SGHDT, YYEEEE. The V and J ends lost 0 bases and 1 base respectively, with 4 bases between them. The CDR3 is CASSLGHNYGYTF. CDR3 DNA: TGTGCCAGCAGCTTGGGACATAACTATGGCTACACCTTC. Full variable domain (outside the CDR3, taken from reference TRBV5-6 and TRBJ1-2): DAGVTQSPTHLIKTRGQQVTLRCSPKSGHDTVSWYQQALGQGPQFIFQYYEEEERQRGNFPDRFSGHQFPNYSSELNVNALLLGDSALYLCASSLGHNYGYTFGSGTRLTVV.

The chain joins TRBV20-1 to TRBJ2-7; TRBD2 is a possible D gene (6 bases). This CDR3 contains 13 residues. Germline loops: CDR1 DFQATT, CDR2 SNEGSKA (reference sequence). The CDR3 DNA reads as TGCAGCGCCGGGGGAAGGGCTCTCTACGAGCAGTACTTC. This sequence encodes CSAGGRALYEQYF.

Only a few counts were recorded for this clonotype. J is TRBJ2-7 and V is TRBV6-5, with D possibly TRBD2 on 5 matching bases. Trimming took off 0 bases at V and 7 bases at J, with 13 bases between the two ends. The CDR3 runs 14 residues. The germline V gene has CDR1 MNHEY and CDR2 SVGAGI. The CDR3 DNA reads as TGTGCCAGCAGTTACTCGAGGGCACCGGGGGAGCAGTACTTC. Translation: CASSYSRAPGEQYF.

This clonotype turned up a few times. CDR3 nucleotide sequence: TGTGCCAGCAGGGGGGGGGGAACCTTC. Translation gives CASRGGGTF. The V gene is TRBV7-8, the J gene TRBJ1-2; D might be TRBD1 (5 bases). The germline V gene encodes CDR1 SGHVS and CDR2 FQNEAQ. The CDR3 totals 9 residues. V lost 6 bases and J lost 14, with 10 bases in between.

This clonotype was detected ten times or more. This chain connects TRBV7-2 to TRBJ2-3; 9 nucleotides match TRBD2. The V and J ends lost 2 bases and 3 bases, in that order; junction bases with no gene match: 6. The CDR3 is 16 residues long. The V gene's germline CDR1 is SGHTA and CDR2 FQGNSA. CDR3 amino acids: CASSLQKLAGTDTQYF. Here the CDR3 DNA reads TGTGCCAGCAGCTTACAGAAGCTAGCGGGGACAGATACGCAGTATTTT.

The chain couples TRBV20-1 to TRBJ2-7; D uncertain. The CDR3 extends over 15 amino acids. V lost 1 base and J 5 bases, leaving 18 bases between the germline ends. Germline lookup yields CDR1 DFQATT and CDR2 SNEGSKA (reference sequence). The CDR3 region has the DNA TGCAGTGCTAGAGCCCTCCAATCGGTAGGTCACGAGCAGTACTTC. This codes for CSARALQSVGHEQYF.

The genes are TRBV7-2 and TRBJ2-3; TRBD2 matches at 11 bases. CDR3 length: 16 residues. V gave up 5 bases and J gave up 3 bases; unmatched junction bases: 7. Germline V gene data show CDR1 as SGHTA and CDR2 as FQGNSA. The CDR3 loop reads CASSKTSGGGTDTQYF. In DNA form, the CDR3 reads TGTGCCAGCAGCAAAACTAGCGGGGGAGGGACAGATACGCAGTATTTT.

This clonotype was seen only a few times. The rearrangement joins TRBV4-1 to TRBJ2-7; unclear D gene. Germline CDR1 and CDR2: MGHRA and YSYEKL. The V end lost 5 bases, the J end lost 5 bases, and 19 bases lay between the germline ends. The CDR3 covers 15 residues. CDR3 coding DNA: TGCGCCAGCAGCAAAAGAACTGGTAGTGGCGACGAGCAGTACTTC. Its protein product is CASSKRTGSGDEQYF.

V is TRBV6-8 and J is TRBJ2-3; D might be TRBD1 or TRBD2, each matching 5 bases. The CDR3 spans 13 residues. Germline V lookup: CDR1 MNHGY, CDR2 SAAAGT. V dropped 9 bases and J dropped 4 bases, with 14 bases sitting between them. In DNA, the CDR3 is TGTGCCAGTGCCGGGACGCGCGCAGATACGCAGTATTTT. The encoded protein is CASAGTRADTQYF.

The chain has TRBV7-2 and TRBJ1-3; D is unresolved. The germline V gene has CDR1 SGHTA and CDR2 FQGNSA. With 3 bases removed from V and 0 bases from J, the gap between germline ends came to 12 bases. The CDR3 length is 16 residues. CDR3 protein: CASSFGSQYSGNTIYF. The DNA for the CDR3 is TGTGCCAGCAGCTTCGGTTCACAGTACTCTGGAAACACCATATATTTT. Together with reference TRBV7-2 and TRBJ1-3, the CDR3 gives the full variable domain: GAGVSQSPSNKVTEKGKDVELRCDPISGHTALYWYRQSLGQGLEFLIYFQGNSAPDKSGLPSDRFSAERTGGSVSTLTIQRTQQEDSAVYLCASSFGSQYSGNTIYFGEGSWLTVV.

The chain uses TRBV27 and TRBJ1-2; D call uncertain. Trimming left V 8 bases short and J 0 bases short, with 19 bases between. CDR3 length: 16 amino acids. Germline CDR1 reads MNHEY; CDR2 reads SMNVEV (reference sequence). Here the CDR3 DNA reads TGTGCCAGCCGTCCGGTTTTCCAGCGAGCTAACTATGGCTACACCTTC. Translated, it gives CASRPVFQRANYGYTF.